This entry lists 32 T cell receptor beta chains sequenced from one sample in a study of beta chain features in type 1 diabetes. Antigen specificity for these receptors is unknown. Investigators reverse transcribed all isolated RNA, so they sequenced expressed TCRB transcripts. Profiled with immunoSEQ multiplex PCR; TCRdb holds only in-frame clones, not every one. The sample has 20,000 to 30,000 clones, roughly 45% seen once; the top ten hold approximately 0.3%. Study outcomes and limitations: People with Type 1 diabetes carried modestly yet significantly shorter TCRB CDR3s in all four CD4+ subsets.

Sequences were obtained from stem cell memory CD4+ T cells from blood. The source of these receptors is a man younger than 40 with type 1 diabetes.

The V call is TRBV4-1, the J call TRBJ1-1, with D possibly being TRBD1 (5 bases). Trimming took 4 bases from V and 0 from J, leaving 21 bases between them. This CDR3 is built from 18 residues. CDR1 is MGHRA and CDR2 is YSYEKL in the germline V gene. This CDR3 reads CASSPRDRGGVMNTEAFF. The CDR3, as DNA: TGCGCCAGCAGCCCTCGGGATAGGGGAGGGGTCATGAACACTGAAGCTTTCTTT.

CDR3 in amino acids: CASSLALGGLTQETQYF. DNA of the CDR3: TGTGCCAGCAGCTTAGCCTTAGGGGGACTAACCCAAGAGACCCAGTACTTC. V gene TRBV7-9 combines with J gene TRBJ2-5, with D perhaps TRBD2 (7 bases). The CDR3 is made up of 17 amino acids. CDR1 and CDR2 (germline): SEHNR, FQNEAQ (reference sequence). Trimming removed 0 bases at V and 1 base at J, with 15 bases between.

V usage is TRBV7-2 and J usage is TRBJ2-5, with 7 bases matching TRBD1. Germline V CDR1 and CDR2: SGHTA, FQGNSA. The CDR3 sequence is 17 residues long. Trimming at V came to 1 base and at J to 1 base, leaving 9 bases not matched to a gene. CDR3 nucleotides: TGTGCCAGCAGCTTAGTACCGGGACAGCAACTCCAAGAGACCCAGTACTTC. It is translated as CASSLVPGQQLQETQYF.

V usage is TRBV4-3 and J usage is TRBJ2-7; 9 bases match TRBD1. This CDR3 is 16 amino acids long. The V gene end was trimmed by 4 bases and the J gene end by 3 bases; junction bases not matched to a gene: 10. Germline loops: CDR1 LGHNA, CDR2 YSLEER. CDR3 region: CASSLQPGQGLYEQYF. CDR3 in DNA: TGCGCCAGCAGCCTACAACCGGGACAGGGTCTCTACGAGCAGTACTTC.

V and J are TRBV5-6 and TRBJ1-4; no clear D gene. CDR1 is SGHDT, CDR2 YYEEEE, per germline. CDR3 length: 13 amino acids. Deletions cut 4 bases from V and 4 bases from J, with 8 bases between. The CDR3 coding sequence is TGTGCCAGCAGCCGGGTCTATAATGAAAAACTGTTTTTT. Translation gives CASSRVYNEKLFF.

This chain links TRBV5-1 with TRBJ1-2, with TRBD1 matching 11 bases. Looked up from germline, CDR1 is SGHRS and CDR2 is YFSETQ. V lost 4 bases and J lost 6; bases outside the gene matches: 5. There are 14 residues in the CDR3. The CDR3 reads CASSARTGGDGYTF. The CDR3 nucleotides are TGCGCCAGCAGCGCCCGGACAGGGGGCGATGGCTACACCTTC. Looking up the rest from reference TRBV5-1 and TRBJ1-2 gives the full variable domain: KAGVTQTPRYLIKTRGQQVTLSCSPISGHRSVSWYQQTPGQGLQFLFEYFSETQRNKGNFPGRFSGRQFSNSRSEMNVSTLELGDSALYLCASSARTGGDGYTFGSGTRLTVV.

The rearrangement joins TRBV2 to TRBJ2-7; no clear D. Looked up from germline, CDR1 is SNHLY and CDR2 is FYNNEI. V was shortened by 5 bases and J by 3 bases, with 11 bases between the two germline ends. The CDR3 consists of 13 residues. Written as DNA, the CDR3 is TGTGCCAGCAGTCTTCGCGGAAGCTACGAGCAGTACTTC. Translated, it gives CASSLRGSYEQYF.

This clone was found a few times. This chain links TRBV28 with TRBJ1-4; 8 bases align to TRBD1. There are 14 residues in the CDR3. Germline CDR1 MDHEN, CDR2 SYDVKM. V trimming: 6 bases; J trimming: 3 bases; junction bases outside the gene matches: 3. CDR3 sequence (DNA): TGTGCCAGCAGGAGACAGGGGTCTAATGAAAAACTGTTTTTT. This translates into CASRRQGSNEKLFF.

The chain recombines TRBV5-1 with TRBJ1-1; no reliable D call. The V gene lost 3 bases and the J gene lost 1 base, with 7 bases spanning the gap. The CDR3 is 13 residues long. Germline V lookup: CDR1 SGHRS, CDR2 YFSETQ. DNA of the CDR3: TGCGCCAGCAGCTATAACACGAACACTGAAGCTTTCTTT. It yields the protein CASSYNTNTEAFF.

The chain joins TRBV6-5 to TRBJ2-7; the D gene is possibly TRBD1 (5 bases). V gave up 0 bases and J gave up 0 bases, with 9 bases separating them. Germline V gene sequence: CDR1 MNHEY, CDR2 SVGAGI. The CDR3 extends over 15 amino acids. The CDR3 DNA reads as TGTGCCAGCAGTTACTCGAAAGGACACTCCTACGAGCAGTACTTC. It codes for CASSYSKGHSYEQYF.

The chain combines TRBV5-4 with TRBJ2-6, with D hard to call. This CDR3 spans 15 amino acids. Trimming cost V 0 bases and J 0 bases, with 4 bases left between them. Germline V gene sequence: CDR1 SGHNT, CDR2 YYREEE (reference sequence). The CDR3 DNA sequence: TGTGCCAGCAGCTTGGGGAGCTCTGGGGCCAACGTCCTGACTTTC. This encodes CASSLGSSGANVLTF.

This clone was observed a few times. V usage is TRBV11-2 and J usage is TRBJ2-1; 8 bases are shared with TRBD2. CDR1 and CDR2 (germline): SGHAT, FQNNGV. The junction had 2 bases not matched to a gene; V was cut back by 2 bases and J by 5 bases. The CDR3 runs 14 residues. The CDR3 region has the DNA TGTGCCAGCAGCTTACGGCGGGGGGACAATGAGCAGTTCTTC. It codes for CASSLRRGDNEQFF.

The chain couples TRBV13 to TRBJ1-1, with TRBD1 matching 7 bases. Unmatched junction bases numbered 12, after V lost 8 bases and J lost 6 bases. This CDR3 comprises 14 residues. Germline values: CDR1 PRHDT, CDR2 FYEKMQ (reference sequence). CDR3 nucleotides: TGTGCCAGCCGGACACGACAGGGCCGTCCTGAAGCTTTCTTT. This encodes CASRTRQGRPEAFF.

This clone was counted a few times. V and J are TRBV9 and TRBJ2-5; D call uncertain. V shed 1 base and J shed 2 bases, with 6 bases lying between them. Looked up from germline, CDR1 is SGDLS and CDR2 is YYNGEE. CDR3 size: 13 residues. The chain's CDR3 is CASSVQAQETQYF. The DNA for the CDR3 is TGTGCCAGCAGCGTACAGGCTCAAGAGACCCAGTACTTC.

The chain carries TRBV4-1 and TRBJ2-1, with 9 bases lining up with TRBD1. The CDR3 is 12 residues long. Germline CDR1 MGHRA, CDR2 YSYEKL. The ends lost 0 bases at V and 14 bases at J; junction bases unmatched: 2. CDR3 residues: CASSQEGQGEFF. The DNA of the CDR3 is TGCGCCAGCAGCCAAGAGGGACAGGGTGAGTTCTTC.

This clone was detected only a few times. The chain is built from TRBV10-3 and TRBJ1-2; no clear D. V dropped 3 bases and J dropped 3 bases, with 5 bases sitting between them. Germline V lookup: CDR1 ENHRY, CDR2 SYGVKD. The CDR3 has 12 residues. CDR3 DNA sequence: TGTGCCATCAGTGAAGAGCACTATGGCTACACCTTC. Its translation: CAISEEHYGYTF.

In this sample, this clone turned up once. V and J are TRBV5-1 and TRBJ1-2, with a tentative D call TRBD1 (5 bases). The CDR3 spans 13 residues. Germline V gene lookup returns CDR1 SGHRS and CDR2 YFSETQ. Trimming pared 4 bases from V and 4 bases from J, leaving 11 bases between. The CDR3 coding sequence is TGCGCCAGCAGCCCGACAGAAGCCTATGGCTACACCTTC. Its protein product is CASSPTEAYGYTF.

The chain uses TRBV5-1 and TRBJ1-4; D is ambiguous. Per the germline V gene, CDR1 is SGHRS and CDR2 is YFSETQ. The CDR3 length is 15 residues. Trimming pared 0 bases from V and 2 bases from J, leaving 8 bases between. CDR3 sequence reads: CASSLEAGTNEKLFF. For the CDR3, the DNA is TGCGCCAGCAGCTTGGAGGCGGGGACTAATGAAAAACTGTTTTTT. The variable domain in full, completed from reference TRBV5-1 and TRBJ1-4, reads KAGVTQTPRYLIKTRGQQVTLSCSPISGHRSVSWYQQTPGQGLQFLFEYFSETQRNKGNFPGRFSGRQFSNSRSEMNVSTLELGDSALYLCASSLEAGTNEKLFFGSGTQLSVL.

This clone has only a few counts. The sample carries other DNA sequences with the same CDR3. The V and J genes are TRBV18 and TRBJ2-5, with 7 bases identical to TRBD1. With 0 bases clipped from V and 5 bases from J, the junction kept 0 bases outside the gene matches. This CDR3 comprises 13 residues. Germline values: CDR1 KGHSH, CDR2 LQKENI. Here the CDR3 reads CASSPPGGETQYF. The CDR3 nucleotides are TGTGCCAGCTCACCACCAGGGGGCGAGACCCAGTACTTC. Full variable domain (remainder filled in from reference TRBV18 and TRBJ2-5): NAGVMQNPRHLVRRRGQEARLRCSPMKGHSHVYWYRQLPEEGLKFMVYLQKENIIDESGMPKERFSAEFPKEGPSILRIQQVVRGDSAAYFCASSPPGGETQYFGPGTRLLVL.

The chain is built from TRBV29-1 and TRBJ2-7; no clear D. Trimming left V 7 bases short and J 3 bases short, with 10 bases between. This CDR3 comprises 11 residues. CDR1 is SQVTM, CDR2 ANQGSEA, per germline. The CDR3 coding sequence is TGCAGCGCCACGGGTAACTACGAGCAGTACTTC. Its translation: CSATGNYEQYF.

This chain joins TRBV19 and TRBJ1-3; D unclear. This CDR3 has 17 residues. The germline V gene has CDR1 LNHDA and CDR2 SQIVND (reference sequence). Trimming cost V 3 bases and J 0 bases, with 15 bases left between them. DNA for the CDR3: TGTGCCAGTAGTATTGGGAGCCTTTTATTCTCTGGAAACACCATATATTTT. Its protein product is CASSIGSLLFSGNTIYF.

This clone has only a few counts. The chain combines TRBV5-6 with TRBJ2-5; possibly TRBD1 for D (5 bases). V gave up 1 base and J gave up 1 base, with 8 bases separating them. Germline CDR1 SGHDT, CDR2 YYEEEE. CDR3 length: 14 amino acids. CDR3 protein: CASSLSDSQETQYF. The CDR3 DNA sequence: TGTGCCAGCAGCTTGAGCGACAGCCAAGAGACCCAGTACTTC.

In this sample, this clone turned up a few times. The gene calls are TRBV7-9 and TRBJ2-7, with 14 bases fitting TRBD2. V was pared by 4 bases and J by 4 bases, with 15 bases of the junction left unmatched. Germline values: CDR1 SEHNR, CDR2 FQNEAQ (reference sequence). This CDR3 is built from 19 residues. CDR3 DNA: TGTGCCAGCAGCTCCCCCTCCCGGACTAGCGGGGGGCCATTGTACGAGCAGTACTTC. Protein product: CASSSPSRTSGGPLYEQYF.

This clone has more than one count but fewer than ten. This chain joins TRBV2 and TRBJ1-1; D is possibly TRBD1 (5 bases). The CDR3 is made up of 14 amino acids. Germline V lookup: CDR1 SNHLY, CDR2 FYNNEI. V dropped 5 bases and J dropped 1 base, with 11 bases sitting between them. The CDR3 region is CASSSRVANTEAFF. CDR3 nucleotide sequence: TGTGCCAGCAGTTCCAGGGTTGCGAACACTGAAGCTTTCTTT.

This clone was counted between two and nine times. This chain links TRBV25-1 with TRBJ2-3, with D perhaps TRBD2 (6 bases). The germline V gene encodes CDR1 MGHDK and CDR2 SYGVNS. Trimming pared 1 base from V and 4 bases from J, leaving 15 bases between. The CDR3 loop spans 16 amino acids. The CDR3, as DNA: TGTGCCAGCAGTGAATTTGGAGGGACGGGGGCAGATACGCAGTATTTT. Translating it yields CASSEFGGTGADTQYF.

This clone was observed once. The chain couples TRBV25-1 to TRBJ1-1, with TRBD1 as a possible D gene (5 bases). Germline CDR1 and CDR2: MGHDK and SYGVNS. The CDR3 has 17 residues. Trimming stripped 3 bases from V and 1 base from J, with 18 bases between. In nucleotides, the CDR3 is TGTGCCAGCAGTGATGGTGAAGGCGGGGGGGGGAACACTGAAGCTTTCTTT. It translates to CASSDGEGGGGNTEAFF. The variable domain in full, completed from reference TRBV25-1 and TRBJ1-1, reads EADIYQTPRYLVIGTGKKITLECSQTMGHDKMYWYQQDPGMELHLIHYSYGVNSTEKGDLSSESTVSRIRTEHFPLTLESARPSHTSQYLCASSDGEGGGGNTEAFFGQGTRLTVV.

The genes are TRBV18 and TRBJ2-3; D is possibly TRBD2 (6 bases). The CDR3 totals 15 residues. The ends were cut back, 1 base at V and 0 bases at J, with 8 bases in the middle. In germline, CDR1 is KGHSH, CDR2 LQKENI. The DNA for the CDR3 is TGTGCCAGCTCACCACGGGAGGCAAGCACAGATACGCAGTATTTT. This encodes CASSPREASTDTQYF.

The rearrangement links TRBV7-8 to TRBJ1-5; D is undetermined. Per the germline V gene, CDR1 is SGHVS and CDR2 is FQNEAQ. The CDR3 is 14 amino acids. V lost 2 bases and J 2 bases, leaving 7 bases between the germline ends. CDR3 region: CASSLIQGNQPQHF. The CDR3 region has the DNA TGTGCCAGCAGCTTAATCCAGGGCAATCAGCCCCAGCATTTT. The whole variable domain, remainder taken from reference TRBV7-8 and TRBJ1-5, is GAGVSQSPRYKVAKRGQDVALRCDPISGHVSLFWYQQALGQGPEFLTYFQNEAQLDKSGLPSDRFFAERPEGSVSTLKIQRTQQEDSAVYLCASSLIQGNQPQHFGDGTRLSIL.

The CDR3 coding sequence is TGTGCCAGCAGTCCCTTACGAGTCGATGAGCAGTTCTTC. Translation: CASSPLRVDEQFF. The genes are TRBV6-6 and TRBJ2-1; D unclear. Germline V gene lookup returns CDR1 MNHNY and CDR2 SVGAGI (reference sequence). The CDR3 extends over 13 amino acids. Trimming shortened V by 5 bases and J by 8 bases, and 13 bases separated the two germline ends.

The gene calls are TRBV18 and TRBJ2-1; 8 positions agree with TRBD1. CDR3 length equals 15 residues. Germline loops: CDR1 KGHSH, CDR2 LQKENI. With 0 bases clipped from V and 4 bases from J, the junction kept 2 bases outside the gene matches. The CDR3 is CASSPPGTGYNEQFF. The CDR3 DNA reads TGTGCCAGCTCACCACCCGGGACAGGATACAATGAGCAGTTCTTC.

This clone was detected a few times. The gene calls are TRBV9 and TRBJ1-2; unclear D gene. Trimming removed 1 base at V and 8 bases at J, with 9 bases between. The CDR3 totals 12 residues. CDR1 is SGDLS and CDR2 is YYNGEE in the germline V gene. CDR3 nucleotide sequence: TGTGCCAGCAGCGTAAACGCGGGGGGCTACACCTTC. Encoded protein: CASSVNAGGYTF.

CDR3 amino acids: CASSPARPNEQFF. The CDR3 DNA reads as TGTGCCAGCAGCCCAGCCAGGCCCAATGAGCAGTTCTTC. The chain has TRBV7-2 and TRBJ2-1; D is unresolved. The CDR3 runs to 13 residues. Between the trimmed V and J ends, which lost 5 bases and 6 bases, there was a span of 11 bases. Germline CDR1 and CDR2: SGHTA and FQGNSA.